Detailed here is one T cell receptor beta chain. Its recognized antigen is unknown. There are no base qualities to consult, and no much larger clone falls within one base. As encoded in the germline V gene, CDR1 is SQVTM while CDR2 is ANQGSEA. V is reduced by 4 bases and J by 0 bases, leaving a spacing of 4 bases between them. From the cysteine through the phenylalanine, the CDR3 covers 12 amino acids. Only the CDR3 region is kept as DNA, spanning 36 bases read in frame from base 1. The meaning of the sample's time point label: pre-sensitization, week 0. The treatment or condition label on this specimen signifies: therapeutic diphenylcyclopropenone sensitization with weekly scalp DPC. At each patch-test visit, blood was drawn before the patch test was applied. Eligible patients were aged 18 to 70, diagnosed with alopecia, deemed suitable for DPC therapy, and excluded if pregnant. Unfractionated whole blood was collected in Tempus Blood RNA tubes, and total RNA was extracted from that blood.

This record belongs to a study of human T cells and chemical hapten exposure (dated by TCRdb to the early 2020s). Regarding the study in general: For sensitization, 2% DPC in acetone was applied to a roughly 2 cm by roughly 2 cm area of upper inner arm skin. Alopecia areata with under or over 50% scalp involvement, alopecia totalis and alopecia universalis were represented in the patient cohort, which was mostly female. The study tracked peripheral blood TCR repertoire changes in vivo during primary and secondary sensitization to the hapten diphenylcyclopropenone (DPC) in alopecia patients. Blood samples were taken from patients before sensitization (week 0) and then at 2, 6 and about 24 weeks after DPC sensitization. Patch testing was performed on the upper back with Finn chambers containing 0.01% DPC, and the patch tests were scored after 6 days according to International Contact Dermatitis Research Group standards. Throughout the study period of around 25 weeks, patients also received therapeutic DPC doses to the scalp every week. Blood for TCR sequencing was provided by twenty-nine alopecia patients at one to four time points (pre-sensitization, 2, 6 and 24 weeks). Libraries were combined into a pool for sequencing, and differences in TCR yield between samples came mainly from small differences in library volumes within the pool. Study-wide conclusions, independent of this receptor: No change with DPC sensitization was found in the number of TCRs above 1 in 1000 frequency, and no evidence of global repertoire structure alterations was found. All patients had alopecia, a presumed autoimmune disease, so their immune response might differ from that of healthy individuals. Significantly more large CDR3 similarity clusters were formed by expanded TCRs than by pre-sensitization or healthy control sets, consistent with antigen-driven responses. Repeated subsampling changed both the strength of the expansion versus patch-test correlation and the threshold at which that correlation became significant. Patch test score correlated positively with the number of PT1 expanded TCRs, reaching significance at thresholds 8, 16 and 32 but not at 4.

The library was made by RACE. Sequencing used a NextSeq 500. During library preparation, unique molecular identifiers were attached to individual cDNA molecules so that TCRs could be counted in a quantitative, reproducible way. Both TCR alpha and TCR beta chains were sequenced from each blood RNA sample. From the authors' description of their analysis: The median number of TCRs per sample was some 100,000, ranging from about 23,224 to 700,000. V, J and CDR3 annotation of the TCR reads was carried out using the Decombinator software suite. For PS versus PT1 abundance plots, all samples were subsampled to the same number of TCRs (28,000). Expanded TCRs were defined as absent before sensitization and observed at least eight times at the 2-week time point. In-frame beta chains were kept once TCRdb had trimmed the public reads at Q25 with fastp and called clones with MiXCR. CDR3 protein sequences are deduplicated, and each keeps its most common genes and DNA. TCRdb assigned the V and J calls; the authors' analysis was not used. The sample table lists 40,000 or so distinct CDR3 sequences, roughly a tenth of them with a count of one. The ten largest account for approximately 5.9% of the sample.

This sequence was found in a young man with alopecia areata. Some clones in this sample may be carry-over from other donors' samples. Recombination linked TRBV29-1 to TRBJ2-4, with an unclear D gene assignment. This specimen consisted of whole blood, obtained in connection with sensitization to the hapten diphenylcyclopropenone (DPC). The CDR3 region: CSVVVAKNIQYF. The nucleotide sequence is given as TGCAGCGTTGTTGTAGCCAAAAACATTCAGTACTTC.